The present T cell receptor beta chain was sequenced within a study of technical replicates of blood from a handful of donors. The CDR3 covers 13 residues. Germline CDR1 KGHSH, CDR2 LQKENI. V dropped 7 bases and J dropped 6 bases, with 13 bases sitting between them. TCRdb's copy holds only in-frame clones and misses some; the assay was immunoSEQ multiplex PCR. The sample includes about 73,000 clones, around 93% of them seen just once. This TCR derives from a human donor in good health. This chain connects TRBV18 to TRBJ2-1; TRBD2 is a possible D gene (6 bases). The sample consisted of T cells isolated from PBMCs. The CDR3 DNA reads as TGTGCCAGCTACCGCCGGGACTTCAATGAGCAGTTCTTC. This sequence encodes CASYRRDFNEQFF.